A single TCR beta chain is shown here with its context. The CDR3 length is 15 residues. V lost 0 bases to trimming and J lost 1 base, with 8 bases between them. In germline, CDR1 is SGDLS, CDR2 YYNGEE. Survey-level immunoSEQ sequencing profiled the TCR beta repertoire. Sequencing used immunoSEQ multiplex PCR; TCRdb keeps in-frame clones, though not all of them. The sample holds about 68,000 clones, approximately 92% seen once. The V call is TRBV9, the J call TRBJ2-1; D might be TRBD2 (6 bases). The receptor's source is a middle-aged man with rheumatoid arthritis. Material: PBMCs. Written as DNA, the CDR3 is TGTGCCAGCAGCGTAGTAGCGGAGTCCTACAATGAGCAGTTCTTC. It yields the protein CASSVVAESYNEQFF.